The source of this T cell receptor beta chain is a study of Ad26.COV2.S vaccination and SARS-CoV-2 variants (dated by TCRdb to the early 2020s). In the study overall: Vaccine-arm donors were drawn from COV1001, a multicentre, randomized, double-blind, placebo-controlled phase I-IIa trial of Ad26.COV2.S in healthy adults. Ad26.COV2.S was administered intramuscularly at a dose of 5x10^10 or 1x10^11 viral particles, either as one shot or as two shots given 56 days apart. TCRbeta repertoire sequencing was used to assess the specificity and breadth of SARS-CoV-2-reactive T cell receptors after Ad26.COV2.S vaccination. The TCR-sequenced set comprised about 32 samples: some 20 Ad26.COV2.S vaccine recipients, 5 placebo recipients and 8 SARS-CoV-2 convalescent individuals. Trial participants were randomized into five groups of five: low-dose or high-dose Ad26.COV2.S given once or twice, or placebo on both occasions. Throughout the experiments and outcome assessment, investigators stayed blinded to trial group allocation.

Points the paper makes about the study in general: Non-spike TCR breadth was comparable between vaccine and placebo recipients, consistent with the vaccine containing only spike. Comparing responses between vaccine doses or regimens was not something the study was powered to do. After vaccination, substantial breadth of spike-specific CD8+ and CD4+ T cell responses was reported. It was noted by the authors that total T cell responses may have been underestimated by the TCR breadth and depth analyses. Compared with placebo recipients, Ad26.COV2.S recipients showed higher spike-specific TCR breadth (P = 0.0014).

TCRbeta CDR3 regions were sequenced with the immunoSEQ Assay. After extraction, genomic DNA underwent amplification by bias-controlled multiplex PCR, followed by high-throughput sequencing. On the authors' methods: To quantify the absolute abundance of each unique TCRbeta CDR3 region, sequences were collapsed and filtered. T cell fraction was estimated by normalizing TCRbeta template counts to usable DNA, with usable DNA measured through amplification of reference genes found in all nucleated cells. Repertoire TCRs were annotated as SARS-CoV-2-specific when V gene, CDR3 amino acid sequence and J gene were exactly matched to a known reactive TCR set. MIRA supplied the reference SARS-CoV-2 TCR set, which was filtered for enrichment in COVID-19-positive ImmuneCODE repertoires so that public or cross-reactive TCRs were removed. Using the MIRA antigens, annotated TCRs were further analysed by specific ORF or by position within an ORF. Breadth was defined as annotated unique rearrangements over total unique productive rearrangements; depth was the summed frequency of those rearrangements. TCR breadth was compared between groups using two-sided Wilcoxon rank-sum tests. The source is immuneACCESS, and TCRdb retained only in-frame sequences with V and J called. Part of the clones is not carried over; for the studies checked, unresolved V genes explain less than half of this, and the remainder is unexplained. V and J calls and clone size follow that table, whereas D and trimming were derived from the DNA. The sample table records about 350,000 clones; 75% to 90% of these occur just once. Around 5% of the sample is in the top ten clones.

A note on this clone: Its antigen is unknown. Base quality data are lacking; no much larger clone is found one base away.

In the paper's terms, the treatment or condition label means: around 19 received Ad26.COV2.S at low or high dose, single or two shots; 5 received placebo; per-sample allocation not given. For vaccine and placebo recipients, repertoires were sequenced using samples collected on day 63 after the first injection. Cohort 1b enrolled around 24 adults aged 18-55 years at a single site in Boston, USA, between 29 July and 7 August 2020. As a vaccine, Ad26.COV2.S was a replication-incompetent adenovirus type 26 vector that expressed a prefusion-stabilized SARS-CoV-2 spike protein derived from the original Wuhan strain. The CDR1 and CDR2 encoded by the germline V gene are SGDLS and YYNGEE. V loses 0 bases of germline sequence and J loses 4 bases, and the interval between the two ends is 7 bases. The cysteine opens and the phenylalanine closes a CDR3 of 14 amino acids. CDR3 DNA is the only sequence kept; it has 42 bases, read in frame from the first base.

The sequence is built from TRBV9 and TRBJ2-2, with TRBD2 as a weak D call on 6 bases. This clonotype was obtained from a person aged 18-60 years who received the Ad26.COV2.S COVID-19 vaccine or a placebo. The sample in question was peripheral blood, obtained in a trial of Ad26.COV2.S vaccine versus placebo. The encoded CDR3 is CASSVGGGTGELFF. The DNA reads TGTGCCAGCAGCGTAGGGGGAGGCACCGGGGAGCTGTTTTTT.